This T cell receptor (beta chain) was profiled in a study of T cells in localized non-small cell lung cancer. The table came from immunoSEQ multiplex PCR; TCRdb's copy has only in-frame clones and leaves some out. This sample has 37,000 or so clones; 88% occur once, and the top ten carry roughly 2.5%. This CDR3 spans 12 amino acids. Trimming removed 6 bases from V and 6 bases from J, with 12 bases in between. Germline CDR1 is MDHEN and CDR2 is SYDVKM. This rearrangement joins TRBV28 to TRBJ2-7; no clear D gene. The specimen was peripheral blood, collected before any cancer treatment. The source is a woman aged 40-69 years with stage I lung adenocarcinoma. CDR3 sequence (DNA): TGTGCCAGCAGCCCTAGTCCCCTCGAGCAGTACTTC. It translates to CASSPSPLEQYF.